One T cell receptor (beta chain) is described in this entry. Its target is unknown. The study used a library that attached unique molecular identifiers to individual cDNA molecules. As processed by the authors: Sequenced samples showed a median of approximately 96,000 TCRs each, with counts running from roughly 23,000 to 700,000. A single record per CDR3 protein comes from TCRdb applying MiXCR to the RACE reads. TCRdb, not the authors, supplied the V and J calls. The data contain about 130,000 distinct CDR3 sequences, around 8.2% of them singletons. This sample was included in a study of human T cells and chemical hapten exposure. Overall study context: Largely, small differences in pooled library volume made per-sample TCR yields vary. Study-level points and caveats: No alteration of TCRs above 1 in 1000 frequency was seen with DPC sensitization.

After removal of 4 bases from V and 2 bases from J, the junction contained 4 bases not matched to a gene. Germline V gene data show CDR1 as SGHNT and CDR2 as YYREEE (reference sequence). The CDR3 contains 16 residues. Regarding time point: healthy volunteer bleed at 2 weeks. From whole blood left unfractionated, total RNA was extracted. The source of this sequence is a male donor in good health. Some clones in this sample may be carry-over from other donors' samples. The V and J genes are TRBV5-4 and TRBJ1-3; 12 bases match TRBD1. The specimen sequenced was whole blood. The CDR3 DNA follows: TGTGCCAGCAGCGCCGGGACAGGGGGCACTGGAAACACCATATATTTT. Translation gives CASSAGTGGTGNTIYF.